The clone carrying this T cell receptor beta chain was seen a handful of times. Its antigen is undetermined. The data are from a study of T cell responses to AZD1222 COVID-19 vaccine. Study-level information: Combined were second doses at about 4 or about 12 weeks. Broader study findings: Across spike, vaccine-associated CD4 TCRs were found, dominant at 160-218 and 743-854. Nearly half of spike-specific TCRs reportedly go after variant regions that carry no mutations.

Produced via immunoSEQ multiplex PCR; TCRdb's table is partial and in-frame only. The data contain roughly 120,000 clones, about 85% of them singletons. The sequences come from peripheral blood, collected on day 0 of AZD1222 vaccination. This TCR was recovered from an adult in good health.

The CDR3 reads CASAAASLNQPQHF. In nucleotides, the CDR3 is TGTGCCAGCGCCGCGGCCAGCCTAAATCAGCCCCAGCATTTT. The chain has TRBV6-6 and TRBJ1-5; no clear D gene. Deletions cut 8 bases from V and 4 bases from J, with 15 bases between. The CDR3 consists of 14 residues. The V gene's germline CDR1 is MNHNY and CDR2 SVGAGI (reference sequence).